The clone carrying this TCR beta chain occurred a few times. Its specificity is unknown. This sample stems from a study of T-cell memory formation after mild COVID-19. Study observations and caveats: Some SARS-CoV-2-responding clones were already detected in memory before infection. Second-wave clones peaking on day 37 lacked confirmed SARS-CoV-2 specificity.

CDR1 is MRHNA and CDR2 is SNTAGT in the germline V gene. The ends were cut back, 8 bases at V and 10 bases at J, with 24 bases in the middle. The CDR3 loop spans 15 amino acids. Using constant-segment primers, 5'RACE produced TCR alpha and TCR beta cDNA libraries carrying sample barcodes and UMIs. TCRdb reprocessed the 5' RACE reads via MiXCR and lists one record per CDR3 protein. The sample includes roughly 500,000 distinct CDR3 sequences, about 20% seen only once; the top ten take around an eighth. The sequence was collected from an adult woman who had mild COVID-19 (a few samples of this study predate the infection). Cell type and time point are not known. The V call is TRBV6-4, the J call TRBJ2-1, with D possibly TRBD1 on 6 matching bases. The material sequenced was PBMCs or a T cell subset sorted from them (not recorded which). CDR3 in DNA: TGTGCCAGCTCACCGCAGGTCGGAGGTAGGGGGGAGCAGTTCTTC. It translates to CASSPQVGGRGEQFF.